This T cell receptor (beta chain) was recovered during a study of blood T cell repertoires in COVID-19. Measured with immunoSEQ multiplex PCR; TCRdb has only the in-frame clones, and not every one. The sample shows 200,000 to 250,000 clones, around 84% of them seen only once. Deletions cut 2 bases from V and 3 bases from J, with 14 bases between. The CDR3 runs to 16 residues. Germline values: CDR1 MNHNS, CDR2 SASEGT. The chain joins TRBV6-1 to TRBJ1-3, with D possibly being TRBD1 (6 bases). Sequenced: peripheral blood. The source of this sequence is a woman of 80 years or more with active or convalescent COVID-19. CDR3 amino acids: CASSESGGLGGNTIYF. The CDR3 DNA follows: TGTGCCAGCAGTGAATCCGGGGGGCTTGGTGGAAACACCATATATTTT.